These 9 T cell receptor beta chains were sequenced from one sample in a study of Tregs in tolerant kidney transplant recipients. The data were produced by immunoSEQ multiplex PCR, yet TCRdb's version contains in-frame clones alone and is incomplete. The profile shows just under 65,000 clones, roughly 98% of them singletons. The sequencing here drew on Tregs from blood, taken before the transplant. These receptors originate from a human donor who received a combined kidney and bone marrow transplant.

The genes are TRBV4-3 and TRBJ1-3; no clear D gene. V was clipped by 0 bases and J by 0 bases, with 15 bases between them. This CDR3 is 18 amino acids long. CDR1 and CDR2 from the germline V gene are LGHNA and YSLEER. The CDR3 region is CASSQEVTGLYSGNTIYF. For the CDR3, the DNA is TGCGCCAGCAGCCAAGAAGTAACTGGACTTTACTCTGGAAACACCATATATTTT.

The chain joins TRBV10-3 to TRBJ1-1; D not resolved. From germline, CDR1 is ENHRY and CDR2 SYGVKD. CDR3 length equals 13 residues. Trimming shortened V by 2 bases and J by 5 bases, and 9 bases separated the two germline ends. CDR3 coding DNA: TGTGCCATCAGTGAGAACAGAGGGACTGAAGCTTTCTTT. As protein: CAISENRGTEAFF.

V usage is TRBV14 and J usage is TRBJ2-5, with D unclear. Per germline, CDR1 SGHDN and CDR2 FVKESK. V lost 0 bases, J lost 2 bases, and 7 bases lay in between. The CDR3 has 14 amino acids. CDR3 in DNA: TGTGCCAGCAGCCAAGATCGGAGACAAGAGACCCAGTACTTC. It specifies CASSQDRRQETQYF.

V is TRBV5-1 and J is TRBJ2-7, with 9 bases aligning to TRBD1. With 1 base clipped from V and 0 bases from J, the junction kept 5 bases outside the gene matches. Germline loops: CDR1 SGHRS, CDR2 YFSETQ. The CDR3 runs to 16 residues. The CDR3 sequence: CASSLWGQGDSYEQYF. CDR3 sequence (DNA): TGCGCCAGCAGCTTGTGGGGACAGGGAGACTCCTACGAGCAGTACTTC.

The rearrangement joins TRBV28 to TRBJ2-7; TRBD1 is a possible D gene (6 bases). The CDR3 consists of 16 residues. The V end was cut by 10 bases, the J end by 0 bases, with 22 bases between. Germline CDR1 reads MDHEN; CDR2 reads SYDVKM. The CDR3: CATLPPLQGNSYEQYF. The CDR3 region has the DNA TGTGCCACCTTACCACCATTACAGGGAAACTCCTACGAGCAGTACTTC.

This chain connects TRBV28 to TRBJ1-5; D possibly corresponds to TRBD1 (5 bases). V lost 8 bases and J lost 6, with 11 bases in between. Germline V gene sequence: CDR1 MDHEN, CDR2 SYDVKM. CDR3 size: 12 residues. In nucleotides, the CDR3 is TGTGCCAGCTGCCTAAGGGGTCAGCCCCAGCATTTT. Amino acids: CASCLRGQPQHF.

The chain links TRBV9 to TRBJ1-1; D is possibly TRBD1 (6 bases). V lost 4 bases to trimming and J lost 7 bases, with 17 bases between them. This CDR3 spans 14 amino acids. Germline V gene lookup returns CDR1 SGDLS and CDR2 YYNGEE. In DNA form, the CDR3 reads TGTGCCAGCAGCTCGATAGGGGGTAAAGGTGAAGCTTTCTTT. It specifies CASSSIGGKGEAFF.

This sequence joins TRBV19 and TRBJ1-2; 12 nucleotides line up with TRBD1. Trimming removed 1 base from V and 8 bases from J; junction bases left unmatched: 11. This CDR3 region has 17 residues. From germline, CDR1 is LNHDA and CDR2 SQIVND (reference sequence). The CDR3 DNA is TGTGCCAGTAGTATAGCCGGGACAGGGGGCGCCGGCTTAGGCTACACCTTC. Its translation: CASSIAGTGGAGLGYTF.

In its sample, this clone was seen once. The chain has TRBV18 and TRBJ2-1; TRBD1 agrees at 7 bases. The CDR3 totals 14 residues. In germline, CDR1 is KGHSH, CDR2 LQKENI. Unmatched junction bases numbered 5, after V lost 3 bases and J lost 6 bases. CDR3 nucleotides: TGTGCCAGCTCACCGCAAGACAGGGTCAATGAGCAGTTCTTC. It encodes CASSPQDRVNEQFF. The full variable domain, completed using reference TRBV18 and TRBJ2-1, is NAGVMQNPRHLVRRRGQEARLRCSPMKGHSHVYWYRQLPEEGLKFMVYLQKENIIDESGMPKERFSAEFPKEGPSILRIQQVVRGDSAAYFCASSPQDRVNEQFFGPGTRLTVL.